This T cell receptor (beta chain) is from a study of cytomegalovirus exposure and HLA in healthy donors (dated by TCRdb to about 2017). Looking at the study overall: An earlier analysis of some 500 of the donors reported 250 to 300 Gb of sequence data and 117 million unique TCR beta sequences from roughly 180 million T cells. To study patterns of TCR occurrence, a later analysis re-analyzed previously published TCR beta repertoires from several hundred donors and added high-resolution HLA genotyping. A handful of DR-DQ haplotypes were handled as single units for association and clustering because linkage in the cohort was strong. Alongside the repertoire data, information on donor age, sex, ethnicity and CMV serostatus was compiled. The genetic ancestry cluster associated with self-reported Caucasian donors included over 80% of the approximately 410 genotyped donors. The study used immunosequencing to profile the T cell repertoires of approximately 650 subjects and linked those repertoires to cytomegalovirus serostatus. Every discovery cohort repertoire had been produced on one sequencing platform. In addition to the first cohort of roughly 670 subjects, a separate validation cohort of around 110 different subjects was used. The number of typed donors differed by locus: roughly 620-630 for A, B, C, DRB1 and DQB1; 500 to 550 for DQA1; approximately 610 for DPA1; and roughly 470 for DPB1. High-throughput TCR immunosequencing, statistical association of individual TCRs with disease status, and machine learning were combined to predict cytomegalovirus infection status. About 280 gigabases of sequencing data and 70 million to 100 million unique TCR sequences were included in an early release covering roughly 700 HLA-typed donors. An earlier analysis of several hundred of the donors applied high-throughput TCR beta sequencing to assess whether each TCR beta V gene segment acted as functional or pseudogenic. Class I and class II HLA loci were covered by the typing at four-digit resolution. The study was designed to test whether signatures of past pathogen exposure could be identified by cataloging public T cell receptors. Among a few hundred genotyped donors of the cohort, an average of roughly 240,000 unique TCR beta nucleotide sequences were sequenced per donor, around 18% of them non-productive. Rather than using new phenotypic data, the later analysis identified candidate immune exposures from TCR beta sequences and from how often those sequences occurred across donors. Genome-wide SNP genotypes for about 65% of the roughly 670 donors were used in a later genetic analysis, which treated that subset as a discovery cohort.

Here is what the overall study found, with its caveats: In the study, around 150 TCR beta chains were listed as associated with cytomegalovirus. Because some donors lacked HLA typing at each locus, the association tests relied only on the typed subset. V-gene and J-gene trimming of TCR beta chains was associated with a missense DCLRE1C variant in a later genetic analysis, and the association was replicated in an independent cohort. Correlated functional status among segregating V segments might reflect linkage disequilibrium, but an unknown experimental factor could not be ruled out. A cluster of highly shared sequence variants was judged likely to be a technical artifact of the sequencing pipeline. A later analysis found that TCR association rates varied across HLA loci, with DRB1 alleles showing the most associated TCRs and HLA-C alleles the fewest. A later analysis reported that several top co-occurrence clusters appeared linked to parvovirus B19, influenza, CMV and Epstein-Barr virus. At a false discovery rate of 0.05, a later analysis linked under 20,000 TCR beta sequences to specific HLA alleles. In this cohort, only TCR beta chains were sequenced, and detectable features were limited by the absence of alpha or paired-chain data. In a later genetic analysis, fewer N-insertions in productive TCRs were reported among donors in an Asian-associated ancestry cluster than the approximately 670-donor mean. Most TCR sequences were seen in very few donors, while some public TCRs were found in many individuals. A further reported finding was that TCR beta sequences accurately predicted the HLA-A and HLA-B alleles for most subjects in the first cohort. The classifier was reported to diagnose cytomegalovirus status with high specificity and sensitivity in both the original and validation cohorts. In a later analysis, HLA-associated TCR beta chains were found to be more clonally expanded and to have lower generation probabilities than equally common non-associated chains. The only immune exposure information available for the cohort was CMV serostatus. The authors suggested that the approach could potentially be extended to other disease states and immunological phenotypes. The 87-base-pair reads could not distinguish some IMGT-functional V segments, including TRBV6-2 and TRBV6-3, so those segments were excluded. Assigning TCR associations to individual alleles was difficult when HLA alleles, especially DR and DQ, strongly co-occurred. Roughly 15 rarely observed V segments, including chromosome 9 orphons, were excluded from the earlier analysis of several hundred of the donors because counts were too low. Sequencing depth was assumed to be roughly uniform across donors in the presence/absence analyses, though that assumption may not hold. In vitro tests confirmed that a few of the cytomegalovirus-associated TCR beta chains recognize cytomegalovirus antigens. Most CMV-associated TCR beta chains appeared to be HLA-restricted in a later analysis, and the HLA associations seemed to be driven largely by CMV exposure. In an earlier analysis of about 540 of the donors, most TCR beta V segments were observed in productive rearrangements about 90% or about 30% of the time, broadly matching IMGT annotations.

From the cysteine through the phenylalanine, the CDR3 covers 14 amino acids. Only the CDR3 DNA stays, 42 bases, in frame from base 1. V drops 0 bases and J drops 4 bases, leaving 11 bases in between. In the germline V gene, CDR1 corresponds to SGHRS and CDR2 to YFSETQ. The library was obtained by the immunoSEQ multiplex PCR assay. A mixture of 60 forward primers for TCR Vbeta segments and 13 reverse primers for TCR Jbeta segments was used in the multiplex PCR. The CDR3 region of rearranged TCR beta genes was amplified from genomic DNA with a multiplex PCR assay. The amplified TCR beta libraries were sequenced on the Illumina HiSeq System as 87-base-pair reads. Turning to the authors' computational methods: A later analysis tallied roughly 76 million unique TCR beta chains across the 666 repertoires, and some 10 million of those chains were shared by two or more donors. A nearest-neighbor algorithm error-corrected the raw reads and collapsed the reads into unique sequences, merging closely related sequences to remove PCR and sequencing errors. CDR3 sequences were aligned to IMGT reference sequences to assign V, D and J gene segments. For a sequence to be retained, at least a six-nucleotide match to both a V gene segment and a J gene segment was required. A rearrangement was called productive if the CDR3 had no stop codons and remained in frame with V and J, and every other rearrangement was called non-productive. Following IMGT convention, CDR3 was defined as the stretch from the second conserved V-encoded cysteine up to the conserved J-encoded phenylalanine. Sequences without an unambiguous match to a single V gene segment were excluded from the earlier analysis of several hundred of the donors. An earlier analysis of several hundred of the donors called V segments functional above 56.7% productive rearrangements and segregating when the between-donor standard deviation exceeded 5%. A statistical classification framework was built to diagnose cytomegalovirus status from the catalog of TCR beta chain sequences. In a later analysis, V and J genes were assigned by comparing TCR nucleotide sequences against IMGT/GENE-DB human TR gene sequences. The TCRdist pipeline was used in a later analysis to assign CDR3 sequences and most-parsimonious VDJ recombination scenarios. A later analysis defined each TCR beta chain by its CDR3 amino acid sequence plus V-gene family, and excluded reads lacking a unique V-gene family. To address suspected cross-contamination and a sequencing artifact, a later analysis removed a few hundred highly shared, low-generation-probability nucleotide sequences. For each public chain, a later analysis derived a clonal expansion index from normalized ranks of inferred template counts within each repertoire. In a later analysis, generation probabilities were computed using a VDJ recombination model fitted to out-of-frame rearrangements, and the results were checked against IGoR. A later analysis scored TCR-TCR, TCR-HLA and TCR-CMV co-occurrence with hypergeometric tests, applying a repertoire-size bias correction to TCR pairs. To estimate false discovery rates, a later analysis permuted the HLA or CMV assignments 20 times. In a later analysis, co-occurring TCRs were grouped using DBSCAN, and TCRdist sequence similarity was added for clustering within HLA-allele-positive subsets. Co-occurrence clustering excluded repertoires with fewer than 30,000 or more than 120,000 public chains, plus five with anomalous nucleotide sharing. The clones in this table, taken by TCRdb from immuneACCESS, are in-frame only. Not every clone is retained; where verified, under half of the shortfall comes from an unresolved V gene, and the cause of the rest is unknown. V, J and clone size are taken as reported in that table, and D and trimming were inferred from the DNA itself. Within this sample are 90,000 or so clones, with roughly 70% of them counted one time only. About 15% of the sample goes to the ten largest clones.

The cohort consisted of some 730 healthy bone marrow donors. All cohort members were sampled while nominally healthy, although unrecorded immune exposures were likely present. The donor tested CMV seropositive and was one of the 289 seropositive cohort members. Every donor gave a peripheral blood sample, and the peripheral blood mononuclear cells from that sample were used for TCR beta sequencing. Genomic DNA extraction from the blood cell samples was performed with the Qiagen DNeasy Blood Extraction Kit. This clone was seen a single time. The antigen it binds to is not known. One base away there is no much larger clone; base qualities are not given.

The V and J genes are TRBV5-1 and TRBJ2-7; TRBD1 could be the D gene, as 7 bases match. Sequencing used PBMCs. This TCR came from a woman aged 50 to 65 in good health and CMV-seropositive. The CDR3 corresponds to CASSLGTGLYEQYF. The nucleotide sequence is TGCGCCAGCAGCTTGGGGACAGGACTATACGAGCAGTACTTC.